The rows below give T cell receptor beta chains drawn from one sample of a study of blood T cell repertoires in COVID-19. The table came from immunoSEQ multiplex PCR; TCRdb's copy has only in-frame clones and leaves some out. This repertoire shows a few hundred thousand clones, 84% found once; its top ten account for around 3.6%. Sequencing was performed on PBMCs or T cells enriched from blood (not recorded which). The receptors derive from a man over 45 who had recovered from COVID-19. Each CDR3 is given with its conserved first and last residue. Fields, in order: V gene, CDR3 length, clone size, D gene, J gene, CDR3 protein, CDR3 DNA. D genes are given only for firm matches. Not all rows give a size; the values are once, few, many and, for expanded clones, a class.

V: TRBV18
length: 12
size: NA
D: NA
J: TRBJ1-1
CDR3: CASSPNDIEAFF
DNA: TGTGCCAGCTCACCAAATGACATAGAAGCTTTCTTT

V: TRBV6-5
length: 16
size: NA
D: TRBD2
J: TRBJ2-5
CDR3: CASSYSGKRGGETQYF
DNA: TGTGCCAGCAGTTACTCCGGGAAGCGGGGTGGAGAGACCCAGTACTTC

V: TRBV5-1
length: 15
size: once
D: NA
J: TRBJ2-3
CDR3: CASSFTSTVTDTQYF
DNA: TGCGCCAGCAGCTTCACTAGCACGGTCACAGATACGCAGTATTTT

V: TRBV5-1
length: 14
size: NA
D: NA
J: TRBJ1-5
CDR3: CASSLGQGLEAQHF
DNA: TGCGCCAGCAGCTTGGGCCAGGGGTTAGAAGCCCAGCATTTT

V: TRBV12-5
length: 13
size: NA
D: TRBD1
J: TRBJ1-2
CDR3: CASGSGGGYGYTF
DNA: TGTGCTAGTGGGTCAGGGGGAGGCTATGGCTACACCTTC

V: TRBV7-2
length: 15
size: NA
D: TRBD2
J: TRBJ2-3
CDR3: CASSPLAGSGYTQYF
DNA: TGTGCCAGCAGTCCTCTAGCGGGGAGTGGGTATACGCAGTATTTT

V: TRBV5-5
length: 14
size: NA
D: TRBD1
J: TRBJ1-5
CDR3: CASSSGQDVQPQHF
DNA: TGTGCCAGCAGCTCCGGACAGGATGTCCAGCCCCAGCATTTT

V: TRBV15
length: 16
size: NA
D: NA
J: TRBJ1-5
CDR3: CATSRDPWGGNQPQHF
DNA: TGTGCCACCAGCAGAGATCCTTGGGGAGGCAATCAGCCCCAGCATTTT

V: TRBV29-1
length: 14
size: few
D: NA
J: TRBJ2-4
CDR3: CSGSSPLAKNIQYF
DNA: TGCAGCGGGAGTAGCCCGCTAGCCAAAAACATTCAGTACTTC

V: TRBV12-3/TRBV12-4
length: 13
size: NA
D: NA
J: TRBJ1-1
CDR3: CASSFQGNTEAFF
DNA: TGTGCCAGCAGTTTCCAGGGGAACACTGAAGCTTTCTTT

V: TRBV12-5
length: 13
size: few
D: NA
J: TRBJ1-5
CDR3: CASGLYSNQPQHF
DNA: TGTGCTAGTGGTTTGTATAGCAATCAGCCCCAGCATTTT

V: TRBV6-5
length: 15
size: NA
D: TRBD1
J: TRBJ1-2
CDR3: CASSPRTGGSYGYTF
DNA: TGTGCCAGCAGTCCTCGGACAGGGGGTAGCTATGGCTACACCTTC

V: TRBV28
length: 12
size: NA
D: NA
J: TRBJ1-2
CDR3: CASGGGDYGYTF
DNA: TGTGCCAGCGGGGGAGGGGACTATGGCTACACCTTC

V: TRBV6-5
length: 13
size: NA
D: NA
J: TRBJ2-7
CDR3: CASRGAGTYEQYF
DNA: TGTGCCAGCCGGGGTGCAGGCACCTACGAGCAGTACTTC

V: TRBV3-1/TRBV3-2
length: 15
size: NA
D: TRBD2
J: TRBJ2-3
CDR3: CASSLGTSGRNTQYF
DNA: TGTGCCAGCAGCCTGGGGACTAGCGGGAGGAATACGCAGTATTTT

V: TRBV30
length: 12
size: NA
D: NA
J: TRBJ2-5
CDR3: CAWSGQVGTQYF
DNA: TGTGCCTGGAGTGGCCAGGTGGGGACCCAGTACTTC

V: TRBV6-6
length: 14
size: NA
D: TRBD1
J: TRBJ1-4
CDR3: CASSGQGTNEKLFF
DNA: TGTGCCAGCAGTGGACAGGGTACTAATGAAAAACTGTTTTTT

V: TRBV28
length: 15
size: few
D: NA
J: TRBJ1-2
CDR3: CASSQDSGINYGYTF
DNA: TGTGCCAGCAGCCAAGACAGTGGGATAAACTATGGCTACACCTTC

V: TRBV15
length: 15
size: once
D: TRBD2
J: TRBJ2-5
CDR3: CATSQGLAGLETQYF
DNA: TGTGCCACCAGCCAAGGACTAGCGGGGTTGGAGACCCAGTACTTC

V: TRBV5-4
length: 17
size: NA
D: TRBD1
J: TRBJ1-5
CDR3: CASSLYRGQGEHQPQHF
DNA: TGTGCCAGCAGCTTATACAGGGGGCAAGGAGAGCATCAGCCCCAGCATTTT

V: TRBV11-1
length: 15
size: NA
D: TRBD1
J: TRBJ2-5
CDR3: CASSSRQGVEETQYF
DNA: TGTGCCAGCAGCTCGCGACAGGGGGTGGAAGAGACCCAGTACTTC

V: TRBV12-3/TRBV12-4
length: 13
size: NA
D: NA
J: TRBJ1-2
CDR3: CASSFRGFYGYTF
DNA: TGTGCCAGCAGTTTTAGGGGATTCTATGGCTACACCTTC

V: TRBV18
length: 17
size: NA
D: TRBD1
J: TRBJ1-3
CDR3: CASSPTRTGGLQYTIYF
DNA: TGTGCCAGCTCACCGACCCGGACAGGGGGCCTCCAATACACCATATATTTT

V: TRBV29-1
length: 11
size: NA
D: NA
J: TRBJ2-7
CDR3: CSVGGPYEQYF
DNA: TGCAGCGTGGGGGGGCCCTACGAGCAGTACTTC

V: TRBV2
length: 15
size: NA
D: NA
J: TRBJ2-4
CDR3: CASSDFASGKNIQYF
DNA: TGTGCCAGCAGTGACTTTGCTAGTGGTAAAAACATTCAGTACTTC

V: TRBV5-1
length: 15
size: NA
D: TRBD1
J: TRBJ1-1
CDR3: CASSAWTGVNTEAFF
DNA: TGCGCCAGCAGCGCCTGGACAGGGGTGAACACTGAAGCTTTCTTT

V: TRBV5-1
length: 11
size: once
D: NA
J: TRBJ2-1
CDR3: CASSLAREQFF
DNA: TGCGCCAGCAGCTTGGCTAGAGAGCAGTTCTTC

V: TRBV19
length: 13
size: NA
D: NA
J: TRBJ1-2
CDR3: CASSTLQGSGYTF
DNA: TGTGCCAGTAGTACCCTCCAGGGGAGTGGCTACACCTTC

V: TRBV20-1
length: 15
size: NA
D: NA
J: TRBJ2-7
CDR3: CSASEASSISYEQYF
DNA: TGCAGTGCTAGTGAGGCTAGTTCCATCTCCTACGAGCAGTACTTC

V: TRBV7-9
length: 16
size: NA
D: NA
J: TRBJ1-5
CDR3: CASSLGAGPLYQPQHF
DNA: TGTGCCAGCAGCTTAGGAGCAGGTCCCCTCTATCAGCCCCAGCATTTT

V: TRBV3-1/TRBV3-2
length: 15
size: NA
D: NA
J: TRBJ1-4
CDR3: CASSQYDGGGEKLFF
DNA: TGTGCCAGCAGCCAATATGATGGGGGGGGTGAAAAACTGTTTTTT

V: TRBV5-1
length: 15
size: NA
D: TRBD2
J: TRBJ2-1
CDR3: CASSLNAGGGNEQFF
DNA: TGCGCCAGCAGCTTGAACGCGGGGGGAGGGAATGAGCAGTTCTTC

V: TRBV27
length: 16
size: NA
D: NA
J: TRBJ2-7
CDR3: CASSLSGQGSSYEQYF
DNA: TGTGCCAGCAGTTTATCGGGGCAGGGGAGTTCCTACGAGCAGTACTTC

V: TRBV7-9
length: 14
size: once
D: NA
J: TRBJ1-5
CDR3: CASSADSLNQPQHF
DNA: TGTGCCAGCAGCGCGGACAGCCTTAATCAGCCCCAGCATTTT

V: TRBV3-1/TRBV3-2
length: 12
size: NA
D: NA
J: TRBJ2-3
CDR3: CASSQDRYTQYF
DNA: TGTGCCAGCAGCCAAGATAGATATACGCAGTATTTT